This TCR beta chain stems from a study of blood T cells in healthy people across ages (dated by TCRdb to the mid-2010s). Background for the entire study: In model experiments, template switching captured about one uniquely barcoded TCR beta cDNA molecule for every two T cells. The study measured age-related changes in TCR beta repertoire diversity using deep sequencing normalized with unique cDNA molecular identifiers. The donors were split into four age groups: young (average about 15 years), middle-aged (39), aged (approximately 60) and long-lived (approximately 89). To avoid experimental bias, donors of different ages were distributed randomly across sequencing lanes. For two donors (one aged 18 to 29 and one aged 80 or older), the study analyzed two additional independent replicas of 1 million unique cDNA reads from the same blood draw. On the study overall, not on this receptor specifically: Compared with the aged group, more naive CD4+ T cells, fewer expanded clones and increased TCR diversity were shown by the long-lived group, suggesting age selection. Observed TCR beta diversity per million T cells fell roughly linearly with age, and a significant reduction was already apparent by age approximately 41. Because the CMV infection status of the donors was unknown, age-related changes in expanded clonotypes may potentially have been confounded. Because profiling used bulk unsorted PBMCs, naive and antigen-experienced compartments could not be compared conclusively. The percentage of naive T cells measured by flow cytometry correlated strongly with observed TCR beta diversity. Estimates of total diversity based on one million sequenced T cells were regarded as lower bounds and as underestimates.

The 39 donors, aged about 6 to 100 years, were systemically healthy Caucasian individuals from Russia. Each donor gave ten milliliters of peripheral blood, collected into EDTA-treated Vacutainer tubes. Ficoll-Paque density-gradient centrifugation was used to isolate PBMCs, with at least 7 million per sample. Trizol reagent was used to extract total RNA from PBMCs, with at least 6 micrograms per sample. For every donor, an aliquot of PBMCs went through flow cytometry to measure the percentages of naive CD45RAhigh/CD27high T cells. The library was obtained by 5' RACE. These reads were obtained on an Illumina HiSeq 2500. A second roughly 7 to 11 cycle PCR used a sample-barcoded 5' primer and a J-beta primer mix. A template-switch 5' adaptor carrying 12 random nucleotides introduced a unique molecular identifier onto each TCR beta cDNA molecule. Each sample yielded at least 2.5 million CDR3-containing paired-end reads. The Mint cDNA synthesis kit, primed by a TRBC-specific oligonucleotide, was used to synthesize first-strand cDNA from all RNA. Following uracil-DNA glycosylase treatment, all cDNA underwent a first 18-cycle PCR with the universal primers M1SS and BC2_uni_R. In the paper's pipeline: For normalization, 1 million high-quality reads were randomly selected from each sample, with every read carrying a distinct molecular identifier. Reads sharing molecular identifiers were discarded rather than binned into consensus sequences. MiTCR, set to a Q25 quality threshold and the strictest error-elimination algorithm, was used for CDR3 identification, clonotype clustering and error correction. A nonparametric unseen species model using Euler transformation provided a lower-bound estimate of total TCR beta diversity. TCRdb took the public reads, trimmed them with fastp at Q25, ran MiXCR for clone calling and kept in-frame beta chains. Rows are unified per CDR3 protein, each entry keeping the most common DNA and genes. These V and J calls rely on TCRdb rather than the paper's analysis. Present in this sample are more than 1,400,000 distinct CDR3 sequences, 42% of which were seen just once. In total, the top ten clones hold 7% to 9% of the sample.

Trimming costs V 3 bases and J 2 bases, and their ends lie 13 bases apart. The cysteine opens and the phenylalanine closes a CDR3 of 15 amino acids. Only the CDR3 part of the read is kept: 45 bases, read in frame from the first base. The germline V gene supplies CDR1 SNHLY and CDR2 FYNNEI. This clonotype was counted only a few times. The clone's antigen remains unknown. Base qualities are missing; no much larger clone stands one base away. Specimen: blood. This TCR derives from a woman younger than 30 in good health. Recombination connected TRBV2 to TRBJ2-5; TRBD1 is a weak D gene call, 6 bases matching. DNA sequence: TGTGCCAGCAGTGATGAGGGACACCGTCAAGAGACCCAGTACTTC. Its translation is CASSDEGHRQETQYF.